The T cell receptor beta chain described here comes from a study of blood T cell repertoires in COVID-19. On the study more broadly: COVID-19 samples collected from the United States, Italy and Spain covered acute and convalescent phases.

TCRdb's copy holds only in-frame clones and misses some; the assay was immunoSEQ multiplex PCR. The sample has roughly 250,000 clones, roughly 91% seen once. The CDR3 has 14 residues. CDR1 and CDR2 from the germline V gene are SGHNT and YYREEE (reference sequence). The V end was cut by 4 bases, the J end by 2 bases, with 10 bases between. The specimen was PBMCs or T cells enriched from blood (not recorded which). The TCR comes from a woman aged 40 to 50 with acute COVID-19. This chain links TRBV5-4 with TRBJ2-1; D is perhaps TRBD2 (5 bases). The DNA for the CDR3 is TGTGCCAGCAGCAGCGGCTTGACCTACAATGAGCAGTTCTTC. Translation gives CASSSGLTYNEQFF.